The 24 T cell receptor beta chains given below trace back to one sample, sequenced in a study of cytomegalovirus exposure and HLA in healthy donors. Both 60 Vbeta primers and 13 Jbeta primers went into the PCR. Libraries were prepared by immunoSEQ multiplex PCR; TCRdb keeps only in-frame clonotypes and omits some of them. The sample consists of approximately 90,000 clones, about 73% of them appearing once. Sequencing input: PBMCs. The receptors originated from a woman aged 50 to 60 in good health and CMV-seropositive.

This chain uses TRBV5-4 with TRBJ2-5; a weak D match, TRBD2 (5 bases). This CDR3 contains 13 residues. Germline CDR1 SGHNT, CDR2 YYREEE (reference sequence). The V and J ends lost 4 bases and 5 bases respectively, with 12 bases between them. The CDR3 sequence is CASSPRGTETQYF. The CDR3, as DNA: TGTGCCAGCAGCCCCCGGGGAACGGAGACCCAGTACTTC. Drawing the rest from reference TRBV5-4 and TRBJ2-5, the complete variable domain is ETGVTQSPTHLIKTRGQQVTLRCSSQSGHNTVSWYQQALGQGPQFIFQYYREEENGRGNFPPRFSGLQFPNYSSELNVNALELDDSALYLCASSPRGTETQYFGPGTRLLVL.

The chain has TRBV28 and TRBJ2-5; 7 nucleotides align to TRBD1. The ends lost 2 bases at V and 5 bases at J; junction bases unmatched: 14. There are 17 residues in the CDR3. Germline lookup yields CDR1 MDHEN and CDR2 SYDVKM. CDR3 DNA: TGTGCCAGCAGTTTACAAGGACAGGAGCCAGGGATGGAGACCCAGTACTTC. This translates into CASSLQGQEPGMETQYF.

This clone was found a few times. This chain joins TRBV2 and TRBJ2-7; D might be TRBD2 (5 bases). The CDR3 covers 15 residues. The germline V and J ends were trimmed by 6 bases and 6 bases, with 21 bases remaining between them. The germline V gene encodes CDR1 SNHLY and CDR2 FYNNEI. CDR3 loop: CASRLTGSVFGEQYF. In nucleotides, the CDR3 is TGTGCCAGCAGACTGACGGGATCGGTGTTTGGCGAGCAGTACTTC.

The rearrangement joins TRBV6-6 to TRBJ2-2; 7 nucleotides agree with TRBD2. Germline V gene lookup returns CDR1 MNHNY and CDR2 SVGAGI (reference sequence). The CDR3 runs 12 residues. V lost 6 bases to trimming and J lost 6 bases; unmatched junction nucleotides: 1. The CDR3 sequence is CASSREAGELFF. The CDR3, as DNA: TGTGCCAGCAGCCGGGAGGCCGGGGAGCTGTTTTTT.

V usage is TRBV5-1 and J usage is TRBJ2-7, with a possible D match to TRBD1 (5 bases). V lost 7 bases and J lost 5, with 16 bases in between. The length of the CDR3 is 13 residues. CDR1 and CDR2 (germline): SGHRS, YFSETQ. The CDR3 nucleotides are TGCGCCAGCTCTCCGAGACAGTCCAACGAGCAGTACTTC. Protein: CASSPRQSNEQYF.

The CDR3 sequence is CASSFQVGSYEQYF. The DNA for the CDR3 is TGCGCCAGCAGCTTTCAGGTGGGGAGCTACGAGCAGTACTTC. The chain carries TRBV5-1 and TRBJ2-7, with a tentative D call TRBD2 (5 bases). Trimming left V 2 bases short and J 3 bases short, with 12 bases between. CDR1 and CDR2 (germline): SGHRS, YFSETQ. This CDR3 spans 14 amino acids.

The chain uses TRBV19 and TRBJ2-7; D is ambiguous. CDR3 length: 13 residues. Trimming shortened V by 6 bases and J by 5 bases, and 14 bases separated the two germline ends. Germline CDR1 LNHDA, CDR2 SQIVND (reference sequence). Here the CDR3 DNA reads TGTGCCAGTAGCCTCGGTAGTAGCAACGAGCAGTACTTC. Translation: CASSLGSSNEQYF.

J is TRBJ1-1 and V is TRBV28; D is possibly TRBD1 (5 bases). The CDR3 has 15 amino acids. CDR1 and CDR2 from the germline V gene are MDHEN and SYDVKM. Trimming shortened V by 10 bases and J by 0 bases, and 18 bases separated the two germline ends. This chain's CDR3 is CAILEWGRMNTEAFF. CDR3 in DNA: TGTGCCATCCTAGAGTGGGGCCGGATGAACACTGAAGCTTTCTTT.

This clone was picked up a small number of times. The V and J genes are TRBV18 and TRBJ2-7; 11 nucleotides line up with TRBD2. Germline V gene sequence: CDR1 KGHSH, CDR2 LQKENI. The CDR3 sequence is 17 residues long. J lost 5 bases, V lost 1 base, and 10 bases had no gene match. CDR3 amino acids: CASSPQEIGLAGHEQYF. CDR3 sequence (DNA): TGTGCCAGCTCACCACAAGAGATAGGACTAGCGGGCCACGAGCAGTACTTC.

The chain combines TRBV25-1 with TRBJ1-2, with D possibly being TRBD1 (6 bases). Germline-derived CDR1 and CDR2 are MGHDK and SYGVNS. This CDR3 comprises 14 residues. V lost 6 bases, J lost 5 bases, and 16 bases lay in between. The CDR3 nucleotides read TGTGCCAGCAGCCCACCGGACAGATGGTATGGCTACACCTTC. Protein product: CASSPPDRWYGYTF.

The J gene is TRBJ2-4, the V gene TRBV2, with 7 bases lining up with TRBD2. The CDR3 extends over 15 amino acids. With V trimmed by 8 bases and J by 1 base, 8 bases remained unmatched. The germline V gene encodes CDR1 SNHLY and CDR2 FYNNEI. The CDR3 spells CASLGAGVAKNIQYF. The CDR3 DNA sequence: TGTGCCAGCTTAGGGGCGGGAGTGGCCAAAAACATTCAGTACTTC.

The J gene is TRBJ1-3, the V gene TRBV4-3; unclear D gene. V was clipped by 4 bases and J by 0 bases, with 10 bases between them. The CDR3 extends over 15 amino acids. CDR1 is LGHNA, CDR2 YSLEER, per germline. The CDR3 sequence: CASSPSGSSGNTIYF. CDR3 coding DNA: TGCGCCAGCAGCCCCTCCGGGTCCTCTGGAAACACCATATATTTT.

CDR3 coding DNA: TGTGCCAGAGCTCCTTCATTCTCCTACAATGAGCAGTTCTTC. It codes for CARAPSFSYNEQFF. The chain recombines TRBV19 with TRBJ2-1; D gene ambiguous. The CDR3 sequence is 14 residues long. CDR1 and CDR2 from the germline V gene are LNHDA and SQIVND (reference sequence). V was cut by 9 bases and J by 0 bases, with 12 bases left in between.

This clone was recorded a few times. The CDR3 DNA reads as TGTGCCAGCTCCGGGGGAGGGCGGAATGAGCAGTTCTTC. Translating it yields CASSGGGRNEQFF. The V call is TRBV18, the J call TRBJ2-1, with 7 bases matching TRBD2. Germline CDR1 reads KGHSH; CDR2 reads LQKENI. The CDR3 extends over 13 amino acids. V dropped 6 bases and J dropped 7; count of bases not matched to a gene: 6.

The rearrangement links TRBV29-1 to TRBJ1-1, with D maybe TRBD1 (6 bases). CDR1 and CDR2 from the germline V gene are SQVTM and ANQGSEA. The CDR3 length is 13 residues. V dropped 2 bases and J dropped 3 bases, with 10 bases sitting between them. CDR3 protein: CSVETGWDTEAFF. CDR3 nucleotides: TGCAGCGTTGAAACAGGGTGGGACACTGAAGCTTTCTTT.

The rearrangement joins TRBV9 to TRBJ1-3; unclear D gene. The CDR3 is made up of 15 amino acids. CDR1 and CDR2 (germline): SGDLS, YYNGEE. Trimming stripped 2 bases from V and 0 bases from J, with 9 bases between. The CDR3 DNA is TGTGCCAGCAGCGTCCAAGAACTCTCTGGAAACACCATATATTTT. Protein sequence: CASSVQELSGNTIYF.

V gene TRBV27 combines with J gene TRBJ1-5; D is ambiguous. The germline V gene has CDR1 MNHEY and CDR2 SMNVEV (reference sequence). The V end lost 6 bases, the J end lost 3 bases, and 9 bases lay between the germline ends. The CDR3 sequence is 13 residues long. This chain's CDR3 is CASRAGVNQPQHF. In DNA form, the CDR3 reads TGTGCCAGCAGGGCAGGTGTCAATCAGCCCCAGCATTTT.

The chain carries TRBV18 and TRBJ2-5; 7 bases line up with TRBD2. Germline-derived CDR1 and CDR2 are KGHSH and LQKENI. The J segment lost 3 bases and the V segment lost 4 bases, leaving 2 bases of the junction unmatched. CDR3 length: 13 residues. The CDR3 DNA reads TGTGCCAGCTCACGGGCGGGGGAAGAGACCCAGTACTTC. This sequence encodes CASSRAGEETQYF. The variable domain in full, completed from reference TRBV18 and TRBJ2-5, reads NAGVMQNPRHLVRRRGQEARLRCSPMKGHSHVYWYRQLPEEGLKFMVYLQKENIIDESGMPKERFSAEFPKEGPSILRIQQVVRGDSAAYFCASSRAGEETQYFGPGTRLLVL.

The V and J genes are TRBV7-3 and TRBJ2-2; D is perhaps TRBD1 (6 bases). The CDR3 extends over 15 amino acids. Trimming took 0 bases from V and 5 from J, leaving 10 bases between them. Looked up from germline, CDR1 is SGHTA and CDR2 is FQGTGA. The CDR3 region has the DNA TGTGCCAGCAGCTTAACAGGACAGACTACCGGGGAGCTGTTTTTT. Protein product: CASSLTGQTTGELFF.

The gene calls are TRBV5-8 and TRBJ1-3; 7 nucleotides line up with TRBD1. The CDR3 consists of 15 residues. Germline-derived CDR1 and CDR2 are SGHTS and YDEGEE. The junction had 11 bases not matched to a gene; V was cut back by 7 bases and J by 4 bases. The CDR3 coding sequence is TGTGCCAGCGGCTCTGAGACAGGGTCGGGAAACACCATATATTTT. As protein: CASGSETGSGNTIYF.

CDR3 amino acids: CASTKSWEAFF. Written as DNA, the CDR3 is TGTGCCAGTACTAAAAGTTGGGAAGCTTTCTTT. V usage is TRBV19 and J usage is TRBJ1-1; D gene unclear. Germline V gene sequence: CDR1 LNHDA, CDR2 SQIVND (reference sequence). Trimming stripped 7 bases from V and 8 bases from J, with 11 bases between. The CDR3 length is 11 residues.

V and J are TRBV19 and TRBJ2-7; 7 nucleotides agree with TRBD1. Germline trimming cut 6 bases from V and 3 bases from J; bases unmatched to any gene: 11. The germline gives CDR1 LNHDA, CDR2 SQIVND (reference sequence). This CDR3 has 15 amino acids. The CDR3 region has the DNA TGTGCCAGTAGCCCATCTTTGACAGGGTACTACGAGCAGTACTTC. Translating gives CASSPSLTGYYEQYF.

This clone was seen more than once but under ten times. This rearrangement joins TRBV30 to TRBJ1-2; 7 nucleotides agree with TRBD1. The V gene end was trimmed by 8 bases and the J gene end by 6 bases; junction bases not matched to a gene: 21. Germline CDR1 is GTSNPN and CDR2 is SVGIG (reference sequence). This CDR3 contains 16 residues. The CDR3: CATNRGGPQGPDGYTF. The CDR3, as DNA: TGTGCCACCAACAGGGGAGGCCCTCAAGGTCCTGATGGCTACACCTTC.

The chain carries TRBV4-1 and TRBJ1-4; D is possibly TRBD1 (6 bases). The CDR3 is made up of 13 amino acids. Germline CDR1 reads MGHRA; CDR2 reads YSYEKL. V lost 0 bases to trimming and J lost 8 bases, with 7 bases between them. The CDR3 nucleotides read TGCGCCAGCAGCCAAGAGGACAGAGAAAAACTGTTTTTT. It encodes CASSQEDREKLFF.